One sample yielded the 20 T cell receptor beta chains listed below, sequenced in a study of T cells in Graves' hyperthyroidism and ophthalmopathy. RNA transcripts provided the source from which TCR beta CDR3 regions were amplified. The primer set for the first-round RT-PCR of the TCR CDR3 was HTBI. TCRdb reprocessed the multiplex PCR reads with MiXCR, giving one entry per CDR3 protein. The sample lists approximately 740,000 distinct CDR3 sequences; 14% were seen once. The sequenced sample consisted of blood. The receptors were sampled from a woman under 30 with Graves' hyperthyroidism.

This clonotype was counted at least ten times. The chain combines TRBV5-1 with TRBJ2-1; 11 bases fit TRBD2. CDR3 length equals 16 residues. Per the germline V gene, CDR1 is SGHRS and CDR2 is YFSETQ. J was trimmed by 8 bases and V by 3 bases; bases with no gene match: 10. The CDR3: CASSWTSGYPGDEQFF. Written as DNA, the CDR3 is TGCGCCAGCAGCTGGACTAGCGGGTACCCTGGAGATGAGCAGTTCTTC.

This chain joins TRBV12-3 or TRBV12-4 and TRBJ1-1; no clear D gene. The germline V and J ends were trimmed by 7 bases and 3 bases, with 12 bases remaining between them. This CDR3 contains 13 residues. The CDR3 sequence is CASTILRDTEAFF. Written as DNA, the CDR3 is TGTGCCAGCACTATCCTACGGGACACTGAAGCTTTCTTT.

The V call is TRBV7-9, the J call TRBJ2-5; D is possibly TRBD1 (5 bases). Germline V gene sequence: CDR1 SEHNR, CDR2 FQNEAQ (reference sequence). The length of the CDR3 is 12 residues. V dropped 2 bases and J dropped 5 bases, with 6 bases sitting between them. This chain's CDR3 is CASSLKGETQYF. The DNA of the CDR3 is TGTGCCAGCAGCTTAAAGGGGGAGACCCAGTACTTC.

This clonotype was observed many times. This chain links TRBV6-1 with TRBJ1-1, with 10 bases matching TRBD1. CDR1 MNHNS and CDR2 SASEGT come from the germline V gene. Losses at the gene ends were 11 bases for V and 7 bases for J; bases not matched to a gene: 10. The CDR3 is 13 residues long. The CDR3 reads CASGQGSWVEAFF. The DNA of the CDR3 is TGTGCCTCGGGACAGGGGAGTTGGGTTGAAGCTTTCTTT.

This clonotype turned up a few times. In DNA, the CDR3 is TGTGCCAGCAGCGCCGATTGGGACGAAGGCGGTCAGGGGGAGCTGTTTTTT. It encodes CASSADWDEGGQGELFF. J is TRBJ2-2 and V is TRBV6-1; D is possibly TRBD1 or TRBD2 (5 bases each). The germline V gene has CDR1 MNHNS and CDR2 SASEGT. This CDR3 is 17 amino acids long. The V gene lost 6 bases and the J gene lost 8 bases, with 25 bases spanning the gap.

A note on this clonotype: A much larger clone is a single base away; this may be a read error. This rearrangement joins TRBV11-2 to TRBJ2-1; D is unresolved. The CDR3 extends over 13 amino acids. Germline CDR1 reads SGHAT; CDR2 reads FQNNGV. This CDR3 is CASSTSYYNGQFF. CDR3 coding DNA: TGTGCCAGCAGCACCTCATACTACAATGGGCAGTTCTTC.

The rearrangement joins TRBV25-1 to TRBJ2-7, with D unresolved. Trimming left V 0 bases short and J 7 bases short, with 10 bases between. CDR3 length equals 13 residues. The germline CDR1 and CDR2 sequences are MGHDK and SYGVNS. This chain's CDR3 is CASSEYRPDEQYF. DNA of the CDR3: TGTGCCAGCAGTGAATACCGGCCGGATGAGCAGTACTTC.

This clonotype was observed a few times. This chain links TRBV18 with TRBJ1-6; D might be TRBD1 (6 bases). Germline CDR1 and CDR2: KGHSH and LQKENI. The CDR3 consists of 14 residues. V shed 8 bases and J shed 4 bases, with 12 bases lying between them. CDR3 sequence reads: CASRRTDYNSPLHF. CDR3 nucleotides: TGTGCCAGCCGAAGGACAGATTATAATTCACCCCTCCACTTT.

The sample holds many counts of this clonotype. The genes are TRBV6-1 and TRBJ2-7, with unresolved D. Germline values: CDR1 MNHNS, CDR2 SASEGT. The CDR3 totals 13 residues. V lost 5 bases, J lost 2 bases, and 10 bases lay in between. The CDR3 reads CASSMGRAYEQYF. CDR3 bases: TGTGCCAGCAGTATGGGTAGGGCCTACGAGCAGTACTTC.

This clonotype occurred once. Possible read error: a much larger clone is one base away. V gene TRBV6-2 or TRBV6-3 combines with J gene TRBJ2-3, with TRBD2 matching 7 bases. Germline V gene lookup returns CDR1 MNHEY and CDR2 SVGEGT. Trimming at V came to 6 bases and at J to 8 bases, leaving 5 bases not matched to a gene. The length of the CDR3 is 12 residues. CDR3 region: CASSSQRGTQYF. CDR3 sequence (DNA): TGTGCCAGCAGCTCCCAGCGGGGTACGCAGTATTTT.

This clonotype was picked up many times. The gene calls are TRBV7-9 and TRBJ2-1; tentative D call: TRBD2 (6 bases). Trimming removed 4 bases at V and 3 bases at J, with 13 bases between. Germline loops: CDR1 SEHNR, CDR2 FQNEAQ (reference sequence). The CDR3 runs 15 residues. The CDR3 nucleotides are TGTGCCAGCAGCTCCGGGAGCCGCTACTACAATGAGCAGTTCTTC. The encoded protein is CASSSGSRYYNEQFF.

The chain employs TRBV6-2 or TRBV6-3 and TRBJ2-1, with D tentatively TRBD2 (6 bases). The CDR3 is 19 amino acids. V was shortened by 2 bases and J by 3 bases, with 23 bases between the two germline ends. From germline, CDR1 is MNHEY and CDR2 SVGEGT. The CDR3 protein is CASSYHGTQTGGIYNEQFF. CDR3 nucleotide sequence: TGTGCCAGCAGTTACCATGGCACACAAACCGGGGGAATCTACAATGAGCAGTTCTTC.

The CDR3 protein is CATSDRDPNAGELFF. In DNA, the CDR3 is TGTGCCACCAGTGATCGGGACCCAAACGCCGGGGAGCTGTTTTTT. The chain couples TRBV24-1 to TRBJ2-2; perhaps D is TRBD1 or TRBD2 (5 bases each). This CDR3 contains 15 residues. V shed 3 bases and J shed 6 bases, with 13 bases lying between them. Per the germline V gene, CDR1 is KGHDR and CDR2 is SFDVKD.

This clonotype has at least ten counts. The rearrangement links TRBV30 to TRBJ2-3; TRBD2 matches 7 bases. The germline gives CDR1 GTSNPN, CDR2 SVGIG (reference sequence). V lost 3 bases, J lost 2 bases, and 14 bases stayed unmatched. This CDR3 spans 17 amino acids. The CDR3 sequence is CAWSPNRGRDLTDTQYF. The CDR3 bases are TGTGCCTGGAGCCCGAATCGTGGGAGGGACCTCACAGATACGCAGTATTTT.

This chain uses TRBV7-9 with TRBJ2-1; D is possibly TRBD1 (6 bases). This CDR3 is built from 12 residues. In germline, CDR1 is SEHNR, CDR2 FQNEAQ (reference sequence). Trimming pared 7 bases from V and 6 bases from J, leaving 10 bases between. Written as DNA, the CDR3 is TGTGCCAGCAACTCAGGGGTCAATGAGCAGTTCTTC. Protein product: CASNSGVNEQFF. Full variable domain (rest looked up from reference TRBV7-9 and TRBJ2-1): DTGVSQNPRHKITKRGQNVTFRCDPISEHNRLYWYRQTLGQGPEFLTYFQNEAQLEKSRLLSDRFSAERPKGSFSTLEIQRTEQGDSAMYLCASNSGVNEQFFGPGTRLTVL.

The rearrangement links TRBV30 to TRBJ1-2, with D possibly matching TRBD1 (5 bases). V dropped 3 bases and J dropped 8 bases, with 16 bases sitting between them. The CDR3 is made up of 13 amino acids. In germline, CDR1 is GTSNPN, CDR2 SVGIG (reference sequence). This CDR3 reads CAWRVGGGGGYTF. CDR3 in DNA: TGTGCCTGGAGAGTGGGGGGAGGAGGCGGCTACACCTTC.

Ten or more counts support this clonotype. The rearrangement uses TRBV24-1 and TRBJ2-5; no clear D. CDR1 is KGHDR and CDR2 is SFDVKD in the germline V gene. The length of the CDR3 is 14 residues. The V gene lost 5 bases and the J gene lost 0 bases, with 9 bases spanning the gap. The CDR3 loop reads CATSAEHNQETQYF. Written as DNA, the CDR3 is TGTGCCACCAGTGCGGAGCACAACCAAGAGACCCAGTACTTC.

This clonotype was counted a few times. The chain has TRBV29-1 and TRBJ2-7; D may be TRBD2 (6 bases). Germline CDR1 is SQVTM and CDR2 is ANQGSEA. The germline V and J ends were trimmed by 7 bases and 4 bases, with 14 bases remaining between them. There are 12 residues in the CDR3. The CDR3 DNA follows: TGCAGCGGCCGGGACTCTGGGTACGAGCAGTACTTC. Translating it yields CSGRDSGYEQYF.

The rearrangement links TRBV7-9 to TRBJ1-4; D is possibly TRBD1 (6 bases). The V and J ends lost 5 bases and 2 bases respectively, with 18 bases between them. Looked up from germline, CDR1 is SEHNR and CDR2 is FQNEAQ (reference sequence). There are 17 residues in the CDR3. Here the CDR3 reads CASSPGMGGATNEKLFF. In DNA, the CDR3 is TGTGCCAGCAGCCCCGGTATGGGGGGGGCGACTAATGAAAAACTGTTTTTT.

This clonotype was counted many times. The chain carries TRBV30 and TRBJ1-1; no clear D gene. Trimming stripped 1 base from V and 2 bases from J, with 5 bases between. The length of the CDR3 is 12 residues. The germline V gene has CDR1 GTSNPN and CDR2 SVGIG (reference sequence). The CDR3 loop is CAWSERNTEAFF. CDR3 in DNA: TGTGCCTGGAGTGAGAGAAACACTGAAGCTTTCTTT.